The next 4 T cell receptor beta chains were all read from a single sample in a study of T-cell reconstitution after alpha-beta-depleted transplantation in children. Unique molecular identifiers were used to barcode this TCRbeta library. TCRdb re-analysed the PCR reads in MiXCR, keeping a single row per CDR3 protein. The data contain about 540,000 distinct CDR3 sequences, over 25% of them singletons. Here the sequenced sample was PBMCs, taken before TCRalphabeta/CD19-depleted stem cell transplant. These receptors all come from a boy under two years old with Wiskott-Aldrich syndrome, due to receive a stem cell transplant.

This clonotype came up a few times. This sequence joins TRBV12-3 or TRBV12-4 and TRBJ2-7; D unresolved. The CDR3 has 14 amino acids. Trimming took 5 bases from V and 2 from J, leaving 13 bases between them. CDR3 sequence reads: CASSLRTVTYEQYF. The CDR3, as DNA: TGTGCCAGCAGTCTCAGGACGGTAACCTACGAGCAGTACTTC.

This clonotype was observed a handful of times. CDR3 nucleotides: TGTGCCAGCAGTCTTCGGAACTACGAGCAGTACTTC. It codes for CASSLRNYEQYF. This sequence joins TRBV6-2 or TRBV6-3 and TRBJ2-7, with unresolved D. Germline loops: CDR1 MNHEY, CDR2 SVGEGT. With 5 bases removed from V and 3 bases from J, the gap between germline ends came to 8 bases. The CDR3 has 12 amino acids.

The chain combines TRBV10-3 with TRBJ2-2; D remains ambiguous. Germline CDR1 is ENHRY and CDR2 is SYGVKD. Trimming left V 10 bases short and J 0 bases short, with 12 bases between. The CDR3 consists of 14 residues. CDR3 coding DNA: TGTGCCACCAGGTTCGGGTCGAACACCGGGGAGCTGTTTTTT. As protein: CATRFGSNTGELFF.

The DNA for the CDR3 is TGCGCCAGCAGCCGACTAGCGGGAGGGCAAGAGACCCAGTACTTC. Amino acids: CASSRLAGGQETQYF. The genes are TRBV5-1 and TRBJ2-5; 14 bases fit TRBD2. V dropped 4 bases and J dropped 2; count of bases not matched to a gene: 1. The V gene's germline CDR1 is SGHRS and CDR2 YFSETQ. This CDR3 is built from 15 residues.